The entry below describes one T cell receptor beta chain. This sample stems from a study of blood T cells in healthy people across ages. Germline V gives CDR1 LGHNA, CDR2 YSLEER. The CDR3 length is 15 residues. The ends were cut back, 4 bases at V and 4 bases at J, with 15 bases in the middle. A second PCR, run for about 7 to 11 cycles, used a sample-barcoded 5' primer plus a J-beta primer mix. TCRdb ran MiXCR on the 5' RACE reads and lists one entry per CDR3 protein. Here the sample spans 650,000 to 900,000 distinct CDR3 sequences, around two thirds being singletons. V is TRBV4-3 and J is TRBJ2-3, with D possibly being TRBD1 (5 bases). The sample comprised blood. The TCR was taken from a man aged 25 to 40 in good health. DNA for the CDR3: TGCGCCAGCAGCCGAGTAGGGGAAGGCTCAGATACGCAGTATTTT. Its translation is CASSRVGEGSDTQYF.